One T cell receptor (beta chain) is described in this entry. These data come from a study of control samples from healthy donors and cancer patients. Generated by immunoSEQ multiplex PCR, the TCRdb table keeps only in-frame clones and is missing some. The data contain about 130,000 clones, roughly 94% of them singletons. What was sequenced was PBMCs. The TCR comes from a man in his 60s with colorectal cancer.

The CDR3 DNA is TGTGCCAGCAGCTCGCGGGGGGGCACAGATACGCAGTATTTT. Translated, it gives CASSSRGGTDTQYF. The J gene is TRBJ2-3, the V gene TRBV5-5; TRBD2 agrees at 8 bases. Germline lookup yields CDR1 SGHKS and CDR2 YYEKEE (reference sequence). V shed 3 bases, J shed 1 base, and the junction held 1 base outside the gene matches. This CDR3 is built from 14 residues.